These 9 T cell receptor beta chains were all obtained from the same sample, sequenced in a study of monozygotic twins with inflammatory bowel disease. TCRdb reanalyzed the 5' RACE reads, giving one entry per CDR3 protein sequence and no DNA. The table for this sample gives around 450,000 distinct CDR3 sequences. The sequencing input was blood. The receptors were sampled from a human donor with ulcerative colitis or Crohn's disease, or a healthy co-twin of an affected twin (not recorded which).

This chain uses TRBV10-3 with TRBJ2-3; TCRdb's D call of TRBD1 is untestable without DNA. This CDR3 is 15 amino acids long. Per germline, CDR1 ENHRY and CDR2 SYGVKD. The CDR3 protein is CAIGPGQGEGDTQYF.

The V call is TRBV2, the J call TRBJ2-5. CDR1 and CDR2 from the germline V gene are SNHLY and FYNNEI. The CDR3 totals 12 residues. The CDR3 is CASKPDQETQYF. The full variable domain, in which reference TRBV2 and TRBJ2-5 provide the parts outside the CDR3, is EPEVTQTPSHQVTQMGQEVILRCVPISNHLYFYWYRQILGQKVEFLVSFYNNEISEKSEIFDDQFSVERPDGSNFTLKIRSTKLEDSAMYFCASKPDQETQYFGPGTRLLVL.

The chain is built from TRBV5-1 and TRBJ1-4; TCRdb lists TRBD1, though no DNA is available to test this call. This CDR3 has 14 amino acids. Germline V gives CDR1 SGHRS, CDR2 YFSETQ. This CDR3 reads CASSLGQASEKLFF.

V usage is TRBV6-2 or TRBV6-3 and J usage is TRBJ2-2; the TCRdb call, TRBD1, lacks DNA for checking. The CDR3 covers 16 residues. Germline V lookup: CDR1 MNHEY, CDR2 SVGEGT. CDR3 sequence reads: CASSYPLDRNTGELFF.

This chain connects TRBV18 to TRBJ1-1; there is no DNA to check the TCRdb D call of TRBD1. This CDR3 is built from 15 residues. Germline V gives CDR1 KGHSH, CDR2 LQKENI. CDR3 residues: CASSPQRSGSSEAFF.

The chain is built from TRBV18 and TRBJ1-1; TCRdb proposes TRBD1, but this gene call is untestable without DNA. The CDR3 consists of 15 residues. Germline CDR1 is KGHSH and CDR2 is LQKENI. The CDR3 here is CASSPEGGKNTEAFF.

This rearrangement joins TRBV12-3 or TRBV12-4 to TRBJ1-1; lacking DNA, the TRBD1 call made by TCRdb goes unchecked. The CDR3 has 13 amino acids. Here the CDR3 reads CASTIMGDTEAFF.

The chain carries TRBV5-1 and TRBJ2-2. Germline V gene sequence: CDR1 SGHRS, CDR2 YFSETQ. CDR3 length: 16 amino acids. CDR3 sequence reads: CASSLGRTSNTGELFF.

The rearrangement uses TRBV20-1 and TRBJ1-5. CDR3 size: 16 residues. CDR1 is DFQATT and CDR2 is SNEGSKA in the germline V gene (reference sequence). CDR3 sequence reads: CSARDEDGTGNQPQHF.